What follows are 5 T cell receptor beta chains derived from one specimen sequenced in a study of response to subunit inactivated influenza vaccine. TCRdb re-called the RT-PCR reads through MiXCR, storing one row per CDR3 protein. The sample lists a few hundred thousand distinct CDR3 sequences, roughly 15% occurring once. The sample consisted of PBMCs from blood, taken about 12 days after vaccination. These receptors originate from a man in his fifties who received an inactivated influenza vaccine.

This clonotype was observed a few times. The V and J genes are TRBV20-1 and TRBJ1-2; D is possibly TRBD1 (6 bases). V dropped 5 bases and J dropped 7 bases, with 14 bases sitting between them. From germline, CDR1 is DFQATT and CDR2 SNEGSKA (reference sequence). The CDR3 runs to 12 residues. This chain's CDR3 is CSAPTAGVGYTF. In DNA form, the CDR3 reads TGCAGTGCTCCTACGGCAGGGGTTGGCTACACCTTC.

The chain couples TRBV5-6 to TRBJ1-2, with D perhaps matching TRBD1 (5 bases). The CDR3 consists of 15 residues. V was trimmed by 1 base and J by 4 bases, leaving 14 bases between them. Per the germline V gene, CDR1 is SGHDT and CDR2 is YYEEEE. The CDR3: CASSLLRRGSYGYTF. The CDR3 DNA follows: TGTGCCAGCAGCTTGCTGCGTCGGGGGAGCTATGGCTACACCTTC. The full variable domain, completed using reference TRBV5-6 and TRBJ1-2, is DAGVTQSPTHLIKTRGQQVTLRCSPKSGHDTVSWYQQALGQGPQFIFQYYEEEERQRGNFPDRFSGHQFPNYSSELNVNALLLGDSALYLCASSLLRRGSYGYTFGSGTRLTVV.

V gene TRBV29-1 combines with J gene TRBJ2-3, with 7 nucleotides matching TRBD1. The V gene's germline CDR1 is SQVTM and CDR2 ANQGSEA. The CDR3 covers 19 residues. Unmatched junction bases numbered 22, after V lost 5 bases and J lost 2 bases. CDR3 protein: CSVRKGAGPPTLYTDTQYF. CDR3 in DNA: TGCAGCGTTAGAAAGGGGGCAGGTCCCCCAACCCTTTACACAGATACGCAGTATTTT.

CDR3: CASARTEHTGELFF. The DNA for the CDR3 is TGTGCCAGCGCCCGGACAGAGCACACCGGGGAGCTGTTTTTT. V gene TRBV2 combines with J gene TRBJ2-2; D is possibly TRBD1 (6 bases). V lost 8 bases and J 3 bases, leaving 13 bases between the germline ends. This CDR3 is built from 14 residues. Per the germline V gene, CDR1 is SNHLY and CDR2 is FYNNEI.

V usage is TRBV7-6 and J usage is TRBJ1-2; 10 positions match TRBD1. In germline, CDR1 is SGHVS, CDR2 FNYEAQ. CDR3 size: 15 residues. Unmatched junction bases numbered 7, after V lost 4 bases and J lost 5 bases. CDR3 nucleotides: TGTGCCAGCAGCTCCCAGACAGGGGGCTCATATGGCTACACCTTC. Its translation is CASSSQTGGSYGYTF. Complete variable domain (other parts from reference TRBV7-6 and TRBJ1-2): GAGVSQSPRYKVTKRGQDVALRCDPISGHVSLYWYRQALGQGPEFLTYFNYEAQQDKSGLPNDRFSAERPEGSISTLTIQRTEQRDSAMYRCASSSQTGGSYGYTFGSGTRLTVV.